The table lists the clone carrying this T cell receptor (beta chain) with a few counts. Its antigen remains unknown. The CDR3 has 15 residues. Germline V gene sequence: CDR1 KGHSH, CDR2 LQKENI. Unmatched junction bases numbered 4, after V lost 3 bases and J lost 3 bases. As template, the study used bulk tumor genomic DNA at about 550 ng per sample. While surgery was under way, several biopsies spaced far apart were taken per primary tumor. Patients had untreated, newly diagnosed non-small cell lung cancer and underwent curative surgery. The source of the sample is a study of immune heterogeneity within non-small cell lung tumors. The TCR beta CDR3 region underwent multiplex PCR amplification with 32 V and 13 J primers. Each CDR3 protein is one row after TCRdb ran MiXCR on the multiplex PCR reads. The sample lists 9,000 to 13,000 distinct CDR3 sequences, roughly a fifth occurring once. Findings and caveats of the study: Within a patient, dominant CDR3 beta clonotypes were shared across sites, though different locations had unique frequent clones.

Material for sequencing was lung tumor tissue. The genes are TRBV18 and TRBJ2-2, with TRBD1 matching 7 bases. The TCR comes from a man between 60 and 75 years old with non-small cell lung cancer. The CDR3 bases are TGTGCCAGCTCACCGTCCCAGGGGGACACCGGGGAGCTGTTTTTT. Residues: CASSPSQGDTGELFF.